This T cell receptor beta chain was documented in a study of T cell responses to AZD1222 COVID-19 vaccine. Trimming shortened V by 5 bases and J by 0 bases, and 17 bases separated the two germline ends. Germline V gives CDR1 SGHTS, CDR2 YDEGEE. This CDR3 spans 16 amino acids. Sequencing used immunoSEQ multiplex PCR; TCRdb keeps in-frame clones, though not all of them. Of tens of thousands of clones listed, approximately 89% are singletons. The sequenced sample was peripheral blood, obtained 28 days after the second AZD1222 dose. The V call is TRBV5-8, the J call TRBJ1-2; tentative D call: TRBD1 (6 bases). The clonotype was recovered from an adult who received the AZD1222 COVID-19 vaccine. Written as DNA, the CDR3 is TGTGCCAGCAGACTGAACCCAGGGACATCTAACTATGGCTACACCTTC. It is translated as CASRLNPGTSNYGYTF.